The rows below give T cell receptor beta chains drawn from one sample of a study of CD8+ T cells in alopecia areata. Assay used: immunoSEQ multiplex PCR; TCRdb lists only in-frame clones, some missing. Seen here are 180,000 or so clones, 50% to 75% observed once, and the top ten hold 16%. Sequences were derived from CD4+ T cells sorted from blood, sampled between weeks 55 and 65, from a patient treated with tofacitinib. These receptors originate from a human donor with alopecia areata. Each CDR3 is given with its conserved first and last residue. A D gene is named only where the DNA matches it firmly. Only part of the rows carry a size: once, few, many, or a class if the clone is expanded.

few	-	TRBV6-5	TRBJ1-6	CASSEAPNSPLHF	TGTGCCAGCAGTGAAGCCCCAAATTCACCCCTCCACTTT
few	-	TRBV7-2	TRBJ1-6	CASSLHGGSNSPLHF	TGTGCCAGCAGCTTACATGGAGGCTCAAATTCACCCCTCCACTTT
many	-	TRBV5-1	TRBJ2-5	CASSLEETQYF	TGCGCCAGCAGCTTGGAAGAGACCCAGTACTTC
-	-	TRBV30	TRBJ1-1	CAWRAGFGTEAFF	TGTGCCTGGAGGGCAGGGTTCGGGACTGAAGCTTTCTTT
-	-	TRBV6-6	TRBJ1-3	CASSYSQSAGNTIYF	TGTGCCAGCAGTTACTCCCAGTCTGCAGGAAACACCATATATTTT
many	-	TRBV29-1	TRBJ2-7	CSVEYQGRYEQYF	TGCAGCGTTGAATACCAGGGAAGGTACGAGCAGTACTTC
-	-	TRBV11-2	TRBJ2-7	CASSLVSYEQYF	TGTGCCAGCAGCTTAGTTTCCTACGAGCAGTACTTC
-	-	TRBV27	TRBJ1-2	CASRPKGESYGYTF	TGTGCCAGCAGACCGAAGGGAGAGAGCTATGGCTACACCTTC
-	-	TRBV1	TRBJ2-3	CTSSQPYLAGRSDTQYF	TGCACCAGCAGCCAACCTTACCTAGCGGGGAGGTCAGATACGCAGTATTTT
-	TRBD1	TRBV7-2	TRBJ2-5	CASSPGQGAQETQYF	TGTGCCAGCAGTCCTGGACAGGGGGCCCAAGAGACCCAGTACTTC
-	TRBD1	TRBV2	TRBJ2-5	CASSGTGQETQYF	TGTGCCAGCTCCGGGACAGGGCAAGAGACCCAGTACTTC
-	-	TRBV5-1	TRBJ1-2	CASSLDVHYGYTF	TGCGCCAGCAGCTTGGACGTACACTATGGCTACACCTTC
-	-	TRBV5-6	TRBJ1-6	CASSFSGGLSPLHF	TGTGCCAGCAGCTTCTCCGGCGGTCTTTCACCCCTCCACTTT
-	-	TRBV30	TRBJ1-5	CAWTRRGANQPQHF	TGTGCCTGGACCCGCAGGGGCGCGAATCAGCCCCAGCATTTT
-	-	TRBV2	TRBJ1-4	CASTVREGEKLFF	TGTGCCAGCACAGTCAGGGAGGGGGAAAAACTGTTTTTT
-	-	TRBV29-1	TRBJ2-1	CSVRRADEQFF	TGCAGCGTTCGAAGAGCAGATGAGCAGTTCTTC
-	TRBD2	TRBV11-2	TRBJ2-3	CASSRLAGEPTDTQYF	TGTGCCAGCAGTCGACTAGCGGGGGAGCCCACAGATACGCAGTATTTT
-	TRBD1	TRBV25-1	TRBJ2-7	CASSDDRGSYEQYF	TGTGCCAGCAGTGATGACAGGGGATCCTACGAGCAGTACTTC
-	-	TRBV6-6	TRBJ1-2	CASTLGSAGEPSF	TGTGCCAGCACCCTGGGGTCAGCCGGGGAGCCCTCGTTC
-	-	TRBV7-2	TRBJ1-5	CASSPQWGEPQHF	TGTGCCAGCAGCCCTCAGTGGGGAGAGCCCCAGCATTTT
few	-	TRBV29-1	TRBJ1-2	CSVEGWGPGYTF	TGCAGCGTTGAGGGTTGGGGGCCCGGCTACACCTTC
-	TRBD2	TRBV9	TRBJ2-1	CASSVGTSGGSQFF	TGTGCCAGCAGCGTAGGAACTAGCGGGGGGTCCCAGTTCTTC
few	-	TRBV10-3	TRBJ1-1	CATDDLNTEAFF	TGTGCCACCGACGACTTGAACACTGAAGCTTTCTTT
-	TRBD1	TRBV30	TRBJ1-2	CAWTGQANYGYTF	TGTGCCTGGACGGGACAGGCTAACTATGGCTACACCTTC
-	-	TRBV6-5	TRBJ2-5	CASRAGRSGTQYF	TGTGCCAGCAGGGCAGGGAGGTCGGGGACCCAGTACTTC
-	-	TRBV18	TRBJ1-1	CASSPTQGNTEAFF	TGTGCCAGCTCACCAACGCAGGGGAACACTGAAGCTTTCTTT
-	TRBD1	TRBV18	TRBJ1-2	CASSRDRGGYGYTF	TGTGCCAGCTCACGTGACAGGGGTGGGTATGGCTACACCTTC
-	-	TRBV27	TRBJ1-6	CASRDLRDGGGSPLHF	TGTGCCAGCAGGGACCTCCGGGACGGTGGAGGTTCACCCCTCCACTTT
-	-	TRBV30	TRBJ1-6	CAWSRGLSNSPLHF	TGTGCCTGGAGTAGAGGGTTAAGTAATTCACCCCTCCACTTT
few	-	TRBV7-9	TRBJ1-5	CASSLEVGLIDQPQHF	TGTGCCAGCAGCTTAGAGGTGGGGCTCATAGATCAGCCCCAGCATTTT
-	-	TRBV29-1	TRBJ2-5	CSVDRQQETQYF	TGCAGCGTTGACCGACAGCAAGAGACCCAGTACTTC
-	TRBD1	TRBV19	TRBJ1-5	CASSMVGQGIQPQHF	TGTGCCAGTAGTATGGTGGGACAGGGGATTCAGCCCCAGCATTTT
-	-	TRBV9	TRBJ1-2	CASSVVKPDGYTF	TGTGCCAGCAGCGTAGTGAAGCCGGATGGCTACACCTTC
-	TRBD2	TRBV29-1	TRBJ2-3	CSGAGRVVDTQYF	TGCAGCGGTGCGGGGAGGGTGGTAGATACGCAGTATTTT
-	-	TRBV28	TRBJ1-2	CASSPLHANYGYTF	TGTGCCAGCAGTCCTCTCCACGCAAACTATGGCTACACCTTC
-	-	TRBV30	TRBJ2-7	CAWSLGPSYEQYF	TGTGCCTGGAGCTTGGGGCCTTCCTACGAGCAGTACTTC
-	TRBD1	TRBV5-1	TRBJ2-7	CASRTGFEQYF	TGCGCCAGCCGGACAGGGTTCGAGCAGTACTTC
-	-	TRBV18	TRBJ1-6	CASSPGATGNSPLHF	TGTGCCAGCTCACCAGGAGCCACGGGCAATTCACCCCTCCACTTT
-	-	TRBV30	TRBJ2-2	CAWSVRGPGELFF	TGTGCCTGGAGTGTACGTGGTCCCGGGGAGCTGTTTTTT
once	-	TRBV18	TRBJ2-7	CASSPQGGTYEQYF	TGTGCCAGCTCACCCCAAGGTGGGACCTACGAGCAGTACTTC
once	TRBD1	TRBV4-1	TRBJ2-5	CASSPHGTGGETQYF	TGCGCCAGCAGCCCCCATGGGACAGGCGGAGAGACCCAGTACTTC
-	-	TRBV18	TRBJ1-2	CASSPEARGDGYTF	TGTGCCAGCTCACCAGAAGCCAGGGGTGATGGCTACACCTTC
-	-	TRBV30	TRBJ2-1	CAWSRSEQFF	TGTGCCTGGAGCAGGAGTGAGCAGTTCTTC
few	-	TRBV6-6	TRBJ2-3	CASKGGGLHLYF	TGTGCCAGCAAAGGGGGGGGACTTCACCTATATTTT
few	-	TRBV20-1	TRBJ1-2	CSALVSGGYTF	TGCAGTGCTCTAGTTTCGGGGGGCTACACCTTC
-	-	TRBV11-2	TRBJ2-7	CASSLAPSYEQYF	TGTGCCAGCAGCTTAGCCCCCAGTTACGAGCAGTACTTC
-	-	TRBV7-6	TRBJ2-5	CASSTQNEAQYF	TGTGCCAGCAGCACCCAAAACGAGGCCCAGTACTTC
few	TRBD1	TRBV7-8	TRBJ1-5	CASSPGTGLSNQPQHF	TGTGCCAGCAGCCCAGGGACAGGGCTTAGCAATCAGCCCCAGCATTTT
-	TRBD1	TRBV29-1	TRBJ2-2	CSVGDRGRTGELFF	TGCAGCGTTGGTGACAGGGGCCGCACCGGGGAGCTGTTTTTT
-	-	TRBV5-1	TRBJ2-1	CASSLESYNEQFF	TGCGCCAGCAGCTTGGAATCATACAATGAGCAGTTCTTC